The T cell receptor beta chain described here comes from a study of early T cells in non-severe SARS-CoV-2 infection. In the study overall: Chains stayed unpaired after sequencing of bulk RNA from unsorted whole blood.

This clonotype was picked up many times. Its antigen is not identified. The ends were cut back, 5 bases at V and 4 bases at J, with 14 bases in the middle. Germline CDR1 SGHAT, CDR2 FQNNGV. This CDR3 is built from 15 residues. Individual cDNA molecules carried attached unique molecular identifiers. TCRdb redid the calling of the 5' RACE reads with MiXCR, one entry per CDR3 protein. The table shows tens of thousands of distinct CDR3 sequences, with around 12% occurring only once. Study results and caveats: Anti-spike CD8 specificities were favored by VDJdb matching, whose results missed private and CD4 specificities.

The sample comprised whole blood. The V call is TRBV11-2, the J call TRBJ2-2; a weak D match, TRBD1 (6 bases). The receptor was isolated from an adult who was a healthcare worker with PCR-confirmed SARS-CoV-2 infection or an uninfected control (not recorded which). CDR3 bases: TGTGCCAGCAGCCCTGAGAGGGGGAGCACCGGGGAGCTGTTTTTT. Translated: CASSPERGSTGELFF. The variable domain in full, completed from reference TRBV11-2 and TRBJ2-2, reads EAGVAQSPRYKIIEKRQSVAFWCNPISGHATLYWYQQILGQGPKLLIQFQNNGVVDDSQLPKDRFSAERLKGVDSTLKIQPAKLEDSAVYLCASSPERGSTGELFFGEGSRLTVL.